This T cell receptor beta chain came from a study of T cell repertoires in cytomegalovirus infection. On the study more broadly: CMV infection plus the matching HLA type was flagged by public TCR beta signatures.

Study-wide results and caveats: The cumulative frequency of public TCR beta families identified carriers of CMV plus the relevant HLA.

This clonotype has at least ten counts. What it binds is not known. Using its own MiXCR run on the reads, TCRdb lists one record per CDR3 protein. The data hold approximately 500,000 distinct CDR3 sequences, with approximately 15% observed a single time. V was cut by 0 bases and J by 3 bases, with 6 bases left in between. This CDR3 spans 14 amino acids. Germline V lookup: CDR1 MNHNS, CDR2 SASEGT. This clonotype was sampled from a human donor in good health (CMV status not recorded). Some clones in this sample may be carry-over from other donors' samples. This chain links TRBV6-1 with TRBJ1-5; D not resolved. The sequenced material came from CD8+ T cells from PBMCs. CDR3 sequence: CASSEALTNQPQHF. Here the CDR3 DNA reads TGTGCCAGCAGTGAAGCGCTCACCAATCAGCCCCAGCATTTT.